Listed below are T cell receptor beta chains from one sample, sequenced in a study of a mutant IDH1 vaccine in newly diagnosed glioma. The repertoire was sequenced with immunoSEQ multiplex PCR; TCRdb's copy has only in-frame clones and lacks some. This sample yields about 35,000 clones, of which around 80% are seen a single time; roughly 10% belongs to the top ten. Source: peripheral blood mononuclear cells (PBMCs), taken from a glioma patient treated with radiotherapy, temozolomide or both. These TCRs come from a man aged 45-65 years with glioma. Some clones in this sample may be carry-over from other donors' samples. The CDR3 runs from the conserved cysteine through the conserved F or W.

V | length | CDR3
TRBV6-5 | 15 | CASSYAQTTASEQYF
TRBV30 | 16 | CAWSSPPTGVITEAFF
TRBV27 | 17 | CASTETGAYSGANVLTF
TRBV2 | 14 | CASVLGQIQETQYF
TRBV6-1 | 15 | CASTLGAGGPDTQYF
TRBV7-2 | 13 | CASSGDRNYGYTF
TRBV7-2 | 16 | CASSLVYITANSPLHF
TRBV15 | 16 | CATSNTPQGNTGELFF
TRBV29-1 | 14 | CSAEGRAGTDTQYF
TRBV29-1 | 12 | CSVEELADTQYF
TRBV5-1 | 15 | CASSPGQYLNYGYTF
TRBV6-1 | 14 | CASSPGQGGQPQHF
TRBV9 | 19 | CASSDAGGLAGVGTGELFF
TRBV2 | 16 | CASSERPGQTNNEQFF
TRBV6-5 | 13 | CASSLSGANVLTF
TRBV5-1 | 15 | CASSLYGGQNEKLFF
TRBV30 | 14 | CACPGQGAVDGYTF
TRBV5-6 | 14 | CASSQGTGDYGYTF
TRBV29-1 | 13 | CSVRTGSVYEQYF
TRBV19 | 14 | CASNWGIAKNIQYF
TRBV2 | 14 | CASRVQGRNEKLFF
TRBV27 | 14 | CASSSAGQGDGYTF
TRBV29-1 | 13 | CSATSGTSYEQYF
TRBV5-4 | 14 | CASSLRGGFNEQFF
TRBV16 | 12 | CASRNSDQPQHF
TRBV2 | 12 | CASVGRLDTQYF
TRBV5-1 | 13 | CASSLSPNTEAFF
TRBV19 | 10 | CASNRQGRGF
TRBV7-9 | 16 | CASSLGGTGLTDTQYF
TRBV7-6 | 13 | CASSPGTSDTQYF